This T cell receptor (beta chain) was sequenced for a study of brain T cells in children with intractable seizures. The CDR3 runs to 17 residues. The germline V gene has CDR1 SGHTA and CDR2 FQGTGA. Trimming stripped 6 bases from V and 3 bases from J, with 22 bases between. TCRdb's table, derived via immunoSEQ multiplex PCR, lists solely in-frame clones and lacks some. The repertoire includes around 41,000 clones, approximately 92% of them detected once, and roughly 6.5% sits in the top ten. Sequencing was limited to surgery cases with top T cell transcript signatures in brain tissue. Before surgery, patients took at least one anti-epileptic drug.

The genes are TRBV7-3 and TRBJ2-3; D may be TRBD1 or TRBD2 (5 bases each). The material sequenced was peripheral blood, taken at surgery. The TCR was taken from a girl aged 2 to 9 with tuberous sclerosis and intractable seizures. The chain's CDR3 is CASSLIPTAGGTDTQYF. The CDR3 region has the DNA TGTGCCAGCAGTCTAATACCTACGGCTGGGGGTACAGATACGCAGTATTTT.